Listed here are 15 T cell receptor beta chains from one sample, sequenced in a study of CD4+ T cells in melanoma. Only in-frame clones appear in the TCRdb table, and some are missing; sequencing was by immunoSEQ multiplex PCR. The table records 110,000 to 150,000 clones, over 90% of them present only once. The receptor set was obtained from a human donor with melanoma.

This clone turned up a few times. The chain employs TRBV5-1 and TRBJ1-1; a possible D gene is TRBD1 (5 bases). Trimming took off 0 bases at V and 1 base at J, with 7 bases between the two ends. Per germline, CDR1 SGHRS and CDR2 YFSETQ. The length of the CDR3 is 14 residues. The CDR3 protein is CASSLAGGNTEAFF. The CDR3 region has the DNA TGCGCCAGCAGCTTGGCGGGGGGGAACACTGAAGCTTTCTTT.

J is TRBJ1-2 and V is TRBV6-6, with TRBD1 matching 8 bases. V gave up 5 bases and J gave up 3 bases; unmatched junction bases: 8. CDR1 and CDR2 from the germline V gene are MNHNY and SVGAGI (reference sequence). CDR3 size: 15 residues. CDR3 amino acids: CASSLSGGAHYGYTF. CDR3 DNA: TGTGCCAGCAGTCTTTCAGGGGGCGCACACTATGGCTACACCTTC.

V gene TRBV6-1 combines with J gene TRBJ1-6, with 8 bases matching TRBD1. The J segment lost 12 bases and the V segment lost 2 bases, leaving 6 bases of the junction unmatched. Germline CDR1 reads MNHNS; CDR2 reads SASEGT. The CDR3 has 14 residues. The CDR3 sequence: CASSEWGQDGPLHF. CDR3 DNA sequence: TGTGCCAGCAGTGAATGGGGACAGGATGGACCCCTCCACTTT.

This chain links TRBV5-1 with TRBJ1-6, with 9 bases that match TRBD1. This CDR3 comprises 14 residues. Looked up from germline, CDR1 is SGHRS and CDR2 is YFSETQ. The V gene end was trimmed by 4 bases and the J gene end by 10 bases; junction bases not matched to a gene: 6. This CDR3 reads CASSRDRVGSPLHF. CDR3 coding DNA: TGCGCCAGCAGCCGGGACAGGGTGGGGTCACCCCTCCACTTT.

J is TRBJ2-7 and V is TRBV27, with TRBD2 matching 8 bases. The CDR3 is 13 residues long. CDR1 is MNHEY, CDR2 SMNVEV, per germline (reference sequence). Losses at the gene ends were 4 bases for V and 12 bases for J; bases not matched to a gene: 11. Written as DNA, the CDR3 is TGTGCCAGCAGTTCCGACCGGGGGGGCGTCAGGTACTTC. It is translated as CASSSDRGGVRYF.

This clone was seen once. The chain combines TRBV19 with TRBJ2-1; D might be TRBD1 (6 bases). Trimming removed 4 bases from V and 8 bases from J, with 9 bases in between. This CDR3 has 12 amino acids. Looked up from germline, CDR1 is LNHDA and CDR2 is SQIVND (reference sequence). The CDR3 loop reads CASSNREDEQFF. The CDR3 bases are TGTGCCAGTAGTAACAGGGAAGATGAGCAGTTCTTC.

The chain employs TRBV15 and TRBJ2-2; D possibly matches TRBD1 or TRBD2 (5 bases each). The length of the CDR3 is 11 residues. Germline V gene sequence: CDR1 LNHNV, CDR2 YYDKDF (reference sequence). V lost 3 bases to trimming and J lost 11 bases, with 7 bases between them. The CDR3 region is CATSRGRELFF. The CDR3 coding sequence is TGTGCCACCAGCAGGGGACGTGAGCTGTTTTTT.

In DNA, the CDR3 is TGTGCCAGCAGCTTAAGCGGGACCAGCTACGAGCAGTACTTC. Encoded protein: CASSLSGTSYEQYF. This sequence joins TRBV5-5 and TRBJ2-7, with 7 bases aligning to TRBD2. V was clipped by 2 bases and J by 3 bases; unmatched bases: 5. The CDR3 covers 14 residues. Per the germline V gene, CDR1 is SGHKS and CDR2 is YYEKEE (reference sequence). Full variable domain (outside the CDR3, taken from reference TRBV5-5 and TRBJ2-7): DAGVTQSPTHLIKTRGQQVTLRCSPISGHKSVSWYQQVLGQGPQFIFQYYEKEERGRGNFPDRFSARQFPNYSSELNVNALLLGDSALYLCASSLSGTSYEQYFGPGTRLTVT.

This chain connects TRBV5-1 to TRBJ2-7; no definite D call. Germline CDR1 and CDR2: SGHRS and YFSETQ. V shed 0 bases and J shed 0 bases, with 13 bases lying between them. The CDR3 loop spans 16 amino acids. Written as DNA, the CDR3 is TGCGCCAGCAGCTTGGGGCCAGTCGCCCTCTCCTACGAGCAGTACTTC. Its protein is CASSLGPVALSYEQYF.

The sample holds one count of this clone. Other nucleotide sequences in the sample specify the same CDR3. The gene calls are TRBV5-4 and TRBJ2-3; D unresolved. This CDR3 region has 11 residues. Germline V gives CDR1 SGHNT, CDR2 YYREEE (reference sequence). Trimming removed 0 bases at V and 6 bases at J, with 2 bases between. The CDR3 region is CASSLADTQYF. CDR3 DNA sequence: TGTGCCAGCAGCTTGGCGGATACGCAGTATTTT. Together with reference TRBV5-4 and TRBJ2-3, the CDR3 gives the full variable domain: ETGVTQSPTHLIKTRGQQVTLRCSSQSGHNTVSWYQQALGQGPQFIFQYYREEENGRGNFPPRFSGLQFPNYSSELNVNALELDDSALYLCASSLADTQYFGPGTRLTVL.

This chain links TRBV4-1 with TRBJ2-2; 9 bases line up with TRBD1. With 2 bases clipped from V and 4 bases from J, the junction kept 5 bases outside the gene matches. Germline V gene lookup returns CDR1 MGHRA and CDR2 YSYEKL. This CDR3 is 16 amino acids long. CDR3 in DNA: TGCGCCAGCAGCCAACATGGGACAGGGCCCACCGGGGAGCTGTTTTTT. Translating it yields CASSQHGTGPTGELFF.

This clone appeared once. The chain combines TRBV6-1 with TRBJ2-2, with TRBD2 matching over 12 bases. There are 15 residues in the CDR3. Per germline, CDR1 MNHNS and CDR2 SASEGT. With V trimmed by 6 bases and J by 6 bases, 5 bases remained unmatched. For the CDR3, the DNA is TGTGCCAGCAGGCCCAGACTAGCGGGGGCCGGGGAGCTGTTTTTT. It is translated as CASRPRLAGAGELFF.

The chain employs TRBV5-1 and TRBJ2-7, with a possible D match to TRBD2 (6 bases). The CDR3 totals 12 residues. V lost 3 bases and J 3 bases, leaving 7 bases between the germline ends. Per the germline V gene, CDR1 is SGHRS and CDR2 is YFSETQ. The CDR3 here is CASSSGGYEQYF. The CDR3 DNA is TGCGCCAGCAGCTCCGGGGGCTACGAGCAGTACTTC.

Only one count was recorded for this clone. CDR3 nucleotides: TGTGCCAGCAGCTTAGTGCAGGGTTTTTCACCCCTCCACTTT. Its protein product is CASSLVQGFSPLHF. This rearrangement joins TRBV7-9 to TRBJ1-6, with D perhaps TRBD1 (5 bases). This CDR3 region has 14 residues. V was trimmed by 1 base and J by 9 bases, leaving 10 bases between them. CDR1 is SEHNR and CDR2 is FQNEAQ in the germline V gene (reference sequence).

The chain is built from TRBV30 and TRBJ1-2; no definite D call. The germline CDR1 and CDR2 sequences are GTSNPN and SVGIG (reference sequence). The CDR3 has 14 residues. The V gene lost 3 bases and the J gene lost 1 base, with 12 bases spanning the gap. CDR3 sequence (DNA): TGTGCCTGGAGCGCGGCAGTTCGTAACTATGGCTACACCTTC. Residues: CAWSAAVRNYGYTF.